A selection of T cell receptor beta chains follows, all from one sample in a study of human T cells and chemical hapten exposure. TCRdb reprocessed the RACE reads via MiXCR and lists one record per CDR3 protein. Among tens of thousands of distinct CDR3 sequences listed, roughly 9.9% were seen once. Material: whole blood, obtained in connection with sensitization to the hapten diphenylcyclopropenone (DPC). The receptors originated from a woman between 40 and 55 years old with alopecia areata. Some clones in this sample may be carry-over from other donors' samples. Each CDR3 is given with its conserved first and last residue. The order of the fields is J gene, V gene, CDR3 protein.

j_call: TRBJ1-4; v_call: TRBV5-5; cdr3_aa: CASSSGTGLNEKLFF
j_call: TRBJ1-5; v_call: TRBV29-1; cdr3_aa: CSVESGRGQPQHF
j_call: TRBJ1-3; v_call: TRBV12-3/TRBV12-4; cdr3_aa: CAGAGVSSGNTIYF
j_call: TRBJ1-2; v_call: TRBV5-6; cdr3_aa: CASSEAGGRYGYTF
j_call: TRBJ2-5; v_call: TRBV7-3; cdr3_aa: CASRSGPQETQYF
j_call: TRBJ2-7; v_call: TRBV7-2; cdr3_aa: CASSPDRYEQYF
j_call: TRBJ2-7; v_call: TRBV12-3/TRBV12-4; cdr3_aa: CASSSWKGNYEQYF
j_call: TRBJ2-1; v_call: TRBV4-1; cdr3_aa: CASSRGTFNEQFF
j_call: TRBJ2-2; v_call: TRBV5-1; cdr3_aa: CASSPRGLAGNTGELFF
j_call: TRBJ1-3; v_call: TRBV7-6; cdr3_aa: CASSDRGSGNTIYF
j_call: TRBJ2-4; v_call: TRBV12-3/TRBV12-4; cdr3_aa: CASSLGSGGNIQYF
j_call: TRBJ2-5; v_call: TRBV6-2/TRBV6-3; cdr3_aa: CASSSGEQETQYF
j_call: TRBJ2-7; v_call: TRBV6-1; cdr3_aa: CASKSGTGTYEQYF
j_call: TRBJ1-6; v_call: TRBV30; cdr3_aa: CASRSSYNSPLHF
j_call: TRBJ2-3; v_call: TRBV5-1; cdr3_aa: CASSLGGHDTDTQYF
j_call: TRBJ1-6; v_call: TRBV2; cdr3_aa: CASSETGGSYNSPLHF
j_call: TRBJ1-6; v_call: TRBV6-5; cdr3_aa: CASSYRGPALWDSPLHF
j_call: TRBJ2-5; v_call: TRBV4-1; cdr3_aa: CASSLGTSRSEETQYF
j_call: TRBJ2-1; v_call: TRBV7-3; cdr3_aa: CASSLMAASYNEQFF
j_call: TRBJ2-3; v_call: TRBV7-3; cdr3_aa: CASSLQSSTDTQYF
j_call: TRBJ2-1; v_call: TRBV12-3/TRBV12-4; cdr3_aa: CASRIAGGKFGEQFF
j_call: TRBJ1-3; v_call: TRBV6-6; cdr3_aa: CASSEHIYTGNTIYF
j_call: TRBJ1-5; v_call: TRBV9; cdr3_aa: CACSVGGRADQPQHF
j_call: TRBJ2-3; v_call: TRBV7-9; cdr3_aa: CASSLWGLAGVNTDTQYF
j_call: TRBJ2-2; v_call: TRBV6-1; cdr3_aa: CASSPHGGRNTGELFF
j_call: TRBJ1-4; v_call: TRBV5-1; cdr3_aa: CASSPEPRPGNEKLFF
j_call: TRBJ2-1; v_call: TRBV19; cdr3_aa: CASSIPGLRGEQFF
j_call: TRBJ2-5; v_call: TRBV7-6; cdr3_aa: CASSLSPAQETQYF
j_call: TRBJ2-1; v_call: TRBV28; cdr3_aa: CASSPYRDNEQFF